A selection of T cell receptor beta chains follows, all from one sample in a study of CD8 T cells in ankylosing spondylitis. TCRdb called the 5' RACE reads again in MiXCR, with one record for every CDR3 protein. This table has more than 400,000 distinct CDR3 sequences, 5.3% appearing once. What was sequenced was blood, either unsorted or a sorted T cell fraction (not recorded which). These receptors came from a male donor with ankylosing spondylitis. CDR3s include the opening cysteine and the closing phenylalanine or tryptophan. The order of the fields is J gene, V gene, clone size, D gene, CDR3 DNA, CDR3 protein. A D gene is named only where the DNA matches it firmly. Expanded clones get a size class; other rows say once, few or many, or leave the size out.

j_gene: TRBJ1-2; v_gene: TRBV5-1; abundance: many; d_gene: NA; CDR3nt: TGCGCCAGCAGCTTGAACGGGGACGCAGGCAACTATGGCTACACCTTC; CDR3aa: CASSLNGDAGNYGYTF
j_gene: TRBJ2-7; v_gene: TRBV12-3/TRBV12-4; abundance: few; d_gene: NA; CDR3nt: TGTGCCAGCAGCGACAACGGAGGCTCCTACGAGCAGTACTTC; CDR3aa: CASSDNGGSYEQYF
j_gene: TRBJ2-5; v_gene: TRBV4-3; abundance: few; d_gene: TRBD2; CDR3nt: TGCGCCAGCAGCCAAGCGGCTGGGGGTCCGGGGGGTCGTCAACAGTACTTC; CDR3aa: CASSQAAGGPGGRQQYF
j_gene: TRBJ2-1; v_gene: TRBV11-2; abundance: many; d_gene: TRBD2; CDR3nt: TGTGCCAGCAGCTCCCGGACTAGCGGGAGTTCCTACAATGAGCAGTTCTTC; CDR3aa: CASSSRTSGSSYNEQFF
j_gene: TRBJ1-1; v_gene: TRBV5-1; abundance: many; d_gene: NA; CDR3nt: TGCGCCAGCACCCGAGGGGGGAACCGAGAGGTGAACACTGAAGCTTTCTTT; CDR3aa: CASTRGGNREVNTEAFF
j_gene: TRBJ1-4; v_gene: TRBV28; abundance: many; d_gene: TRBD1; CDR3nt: TGTGCCAGCACCATCAGGGGGGAAAAACTGTTTTTT; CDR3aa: CASTIRGEKLFF
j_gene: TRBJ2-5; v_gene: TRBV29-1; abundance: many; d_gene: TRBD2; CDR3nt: TGCAGCGTTGCTAGCGGGAGAGGGACCCAGTACTTC; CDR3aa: CSVASGRGTQYF
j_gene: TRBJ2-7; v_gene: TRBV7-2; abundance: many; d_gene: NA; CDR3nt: TGTGCCAGCAACCAAATGGGTACTATCTACGAGCAGTACTTC; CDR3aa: CASNQMGTIYEQYF
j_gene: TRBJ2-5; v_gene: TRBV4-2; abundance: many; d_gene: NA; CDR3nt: TGTGCCAGCAGTTCCAAATCTTCCCAAGAGACCCAGTACTTC; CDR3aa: CASSSKSSQETQYF
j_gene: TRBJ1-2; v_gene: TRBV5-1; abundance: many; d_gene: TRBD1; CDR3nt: TGCGCCAGCAGCTTGGGGGACAGGGACTATGGCTACACCTTC; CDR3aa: CASSLGDRDYGYTF
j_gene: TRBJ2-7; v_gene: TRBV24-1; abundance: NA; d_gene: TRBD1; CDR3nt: TGTGCCACCAGTGATACAGGGGAAAACTCCTACGAGCAGTACTTC; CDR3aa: CATSDTGENSYEQYF
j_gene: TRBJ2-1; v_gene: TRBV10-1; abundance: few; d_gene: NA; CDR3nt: TGCGCCAGCAGCGGCCAAGGATTTGGGACGGACAATGAGCAGTTCTTC; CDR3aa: CASSGQGFGTDNEQFF
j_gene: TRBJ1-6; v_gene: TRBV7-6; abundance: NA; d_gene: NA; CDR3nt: TGTGCCAGCACCTTAAGGGGAAGCGGCTCACCCCTCCACTTT; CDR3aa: CASTLRGSGSPLHF
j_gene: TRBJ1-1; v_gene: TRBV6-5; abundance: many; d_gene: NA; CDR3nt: TGTGCCAGCAGTTACACTAGGGGCGGGGGCACTGAAGCTTTCTTT; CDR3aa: CASSYTRGGGTEAFF
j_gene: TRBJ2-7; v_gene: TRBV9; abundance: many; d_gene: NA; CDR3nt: TGTGCCAGCAGCGTAGCTGTGGGGGCACCCTACGAGCAGTACTTC; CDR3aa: CASSVAVGAPYEQYF
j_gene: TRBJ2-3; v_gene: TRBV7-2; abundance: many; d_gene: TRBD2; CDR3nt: TGTGCCAGCAGCTCGGGACTAGCGCGGACAGATACGCAGTATTTT; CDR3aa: CASSSGLARTDTQYF
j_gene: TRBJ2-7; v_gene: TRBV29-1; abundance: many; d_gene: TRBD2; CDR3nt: TGCAGCGTTTTGGCCGACGGGGGGGGCAACGAGCAGTACTTC; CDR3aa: CSVLADGGGNEQYF
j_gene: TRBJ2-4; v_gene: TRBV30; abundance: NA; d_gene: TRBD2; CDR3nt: TGTGCCTGGAGTGCTAGCGGGAGGGCCGGAACCAAAAACATTCAGTACTTC; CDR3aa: CAWSASGRAGTKNIQYF
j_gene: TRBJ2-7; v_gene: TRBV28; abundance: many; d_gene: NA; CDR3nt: TGTGCCAGCAGCACGACAGTGCACGAGCAGTACTTC; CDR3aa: CASSTTVHEQYF
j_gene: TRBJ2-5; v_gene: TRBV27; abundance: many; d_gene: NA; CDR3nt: TGTGCCAGCAGTTCCGGCCAGGGGCCTCAAGAGACCCAGTACTTC; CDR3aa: CASSSGQGPQETQYF
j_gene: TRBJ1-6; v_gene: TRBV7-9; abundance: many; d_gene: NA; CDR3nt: TGTGCCAGCAGCTTGGTATGGGGGGGGATGATTTCACCCCTCCACTTT; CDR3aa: CASSLVWGGMISPLHF
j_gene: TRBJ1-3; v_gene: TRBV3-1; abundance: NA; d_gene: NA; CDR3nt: TGTGCCAGCAGCCTAGGACAGTGGAGCTCTGGAAACACCATATATTTT; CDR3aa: CASSLGQWSSGNTIYF
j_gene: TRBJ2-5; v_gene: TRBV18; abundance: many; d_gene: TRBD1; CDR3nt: TGTGCCAGCTCCTCTCAAGGGGGCGAGAAGACCCAGTACTTC; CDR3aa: CASSSQGGEKTQYF
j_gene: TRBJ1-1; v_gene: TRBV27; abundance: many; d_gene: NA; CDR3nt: TGTGCCAGCTCCTGGGCCGGCGGGAACACTGAAGCTTTCTTT; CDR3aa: CASSWAGGNTEAFF
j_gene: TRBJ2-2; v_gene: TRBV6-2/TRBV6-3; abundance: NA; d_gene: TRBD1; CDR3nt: TGTGCCAGCAGTCGTAGCTCCGGGACAGAGAACACCGGGGAGCTGTTTTTT; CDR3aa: CASSRSSGTENTGELFF
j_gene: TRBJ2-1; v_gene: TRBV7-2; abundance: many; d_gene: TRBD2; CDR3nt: TGTGCCAGCAGCTTAGTCTCGCGACTAGCTAATGAGCAGTTCTTC; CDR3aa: CASSLVSRLANEQFF
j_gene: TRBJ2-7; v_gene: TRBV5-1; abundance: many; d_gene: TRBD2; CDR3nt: TGCGCCAGCAGCCCTGGGACTAGCGGGGTGACTTTATTCGGGCAGTACTTC; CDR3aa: CASSPGTSGVTLFGQYF
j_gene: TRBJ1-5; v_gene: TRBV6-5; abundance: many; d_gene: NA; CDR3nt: TGTGCCAGCAGTTACGGCCACGATCAGCCCCAGCATTTT; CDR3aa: CASSYGHDQPQHF
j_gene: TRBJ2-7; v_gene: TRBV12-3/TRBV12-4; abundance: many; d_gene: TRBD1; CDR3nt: TGTGCCAGCAGTTTCCGACAGGGCATAAACGAGCAGTACTTC; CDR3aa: CASSFRQGINEQYF
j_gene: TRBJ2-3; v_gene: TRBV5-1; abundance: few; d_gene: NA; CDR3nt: TGCGCCAGCAGCATCCGGGACCCACTCCCGGATACGCAGTATTTT; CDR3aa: CASSIRDPLPDTQYF
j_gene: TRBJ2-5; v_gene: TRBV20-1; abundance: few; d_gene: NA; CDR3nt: TGCAGTGCCGGAGCGGGACAGACCCAAGAGACCCAGTACTTC; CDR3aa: CSAGAGQTQETQYF
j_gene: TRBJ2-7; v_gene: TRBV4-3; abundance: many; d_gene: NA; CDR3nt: TGCGCCAGCAGCCGGAGGGCAGGGATGCCCTACGAGCAGTACTTC; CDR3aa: CASSRRAGMPYEQYF
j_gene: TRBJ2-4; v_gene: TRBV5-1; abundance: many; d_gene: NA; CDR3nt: TGCGCCAGCAGCTTGGGGGACATTGGGGACATTCAGTACTTC; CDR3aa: CASSLGDIGDIQYF
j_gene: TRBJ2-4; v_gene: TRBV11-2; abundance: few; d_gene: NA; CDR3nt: TGTGCCAGCAGCTTACCAGTACTAGCCAAAAACATTCAGTACTTC; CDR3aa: CASSLPVLAKNIQYF
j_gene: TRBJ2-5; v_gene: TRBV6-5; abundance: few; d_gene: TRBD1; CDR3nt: TGTGCCAGCAGTTACTCTCCAGGGGGCGATGAGACCCAGTACTTC; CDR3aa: CASSYSPGGDETQYF
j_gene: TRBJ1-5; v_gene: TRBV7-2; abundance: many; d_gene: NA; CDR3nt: TGTGCCAGCAGCTTCAATATTGGTCAGCCCCAGCATTTT; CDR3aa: CASSFNIGQPQHF
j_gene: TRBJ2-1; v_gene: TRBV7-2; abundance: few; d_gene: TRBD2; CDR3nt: TGTGCCAGCAGCTTCGGCGGGAGGCCCTTCGATGAGCAGTTCTTC; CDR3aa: CASSFGGRPFDEQFF
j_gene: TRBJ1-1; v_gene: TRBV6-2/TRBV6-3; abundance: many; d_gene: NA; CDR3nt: TGTGCCAGCAGTTACCCCAGGATACGATGGACTGAAGCTTTCTTT; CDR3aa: CASSYPRIRWTEAFF
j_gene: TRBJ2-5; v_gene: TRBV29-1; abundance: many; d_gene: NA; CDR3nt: TGCAGCGCCCATCGGGTCCAAGAGACCCAGTACTTC; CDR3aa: CSAHRVQETQYF
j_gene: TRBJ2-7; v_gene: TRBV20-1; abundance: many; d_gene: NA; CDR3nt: TGCAGTGCTAGAGACAGCAATCTTCGGCGCGAGCAGTACTTC; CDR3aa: CSARDSNLRREQYF
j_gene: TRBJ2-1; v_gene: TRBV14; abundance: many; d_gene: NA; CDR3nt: TGTGCCAGCAGCCAAGTGGCGGCTAGAGATGAGCAGTTCTTC; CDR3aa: CASSQVAARDEQFF
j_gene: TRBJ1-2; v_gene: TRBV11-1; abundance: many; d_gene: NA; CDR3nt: TGTGCCAGCAGCTTAGGAGTGAAAGGCAGGTCGACTAACTATGGCTACACCTTC; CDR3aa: CASSLGVKGRSTNYGYTF
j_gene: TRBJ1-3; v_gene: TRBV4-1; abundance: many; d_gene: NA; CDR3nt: TGCGCCAGCAGCCAAAGGACGCTGGGGAGGTTGGGAAACACCATATATTTT; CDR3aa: CASSQRTLGRLGNTIYF
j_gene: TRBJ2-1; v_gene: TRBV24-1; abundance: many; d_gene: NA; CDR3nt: TGTGCCACCAGTGATATTTACAATGAGCAGTTCTTC; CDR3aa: CATSDIYNEQFF
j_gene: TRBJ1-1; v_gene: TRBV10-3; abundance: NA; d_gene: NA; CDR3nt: TGTGCCATCAGTGAGTTAGGGGAAACTGAAGCTTTCTTT; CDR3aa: CAISELGETEAFF
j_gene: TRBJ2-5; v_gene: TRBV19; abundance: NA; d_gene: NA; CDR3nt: TGTGCCAGTAGTATCTGGGGAGCCCAGTACTTC; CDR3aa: CASSIWGAQYF
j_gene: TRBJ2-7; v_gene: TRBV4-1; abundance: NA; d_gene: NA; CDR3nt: TGCGCCAGCAGCCAACGCCTCCCCGCGGCAGGGGAGGGACTCAGCTACGAGCAGTACTTC; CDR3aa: CASSQRLPAAGEGLSYEQYF
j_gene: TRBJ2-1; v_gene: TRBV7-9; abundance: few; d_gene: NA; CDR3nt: TGTGCCAGCAGCCCGGACCCCTCCTACAATGAGCAGTTCTTC; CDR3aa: CASSPDPSYNEQFF
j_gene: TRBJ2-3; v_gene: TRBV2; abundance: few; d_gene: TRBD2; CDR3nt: TGTGCCAGCAGTGATGGGCTAGCGGGAGATACGCAGTATTTT; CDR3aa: CASSDGLAGDTQYF
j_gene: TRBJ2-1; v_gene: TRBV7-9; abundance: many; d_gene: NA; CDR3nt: TGTGCCAGTGATGAGCAGTTCTTC; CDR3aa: CASDEQFF
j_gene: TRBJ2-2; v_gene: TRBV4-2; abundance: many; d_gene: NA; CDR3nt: TGTGCCAGCAGCCAAGAAGCGGCAGGGAGCGGGGAGCTGTTTTTT; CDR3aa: CASSQEAAGSGELFF
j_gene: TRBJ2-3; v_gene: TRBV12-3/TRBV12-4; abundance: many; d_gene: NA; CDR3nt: TGTGCCAGCCGCAGAAAAGGGTCAGGCGATACGCAGTATTTT; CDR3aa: CASRRKGSGDTQYF
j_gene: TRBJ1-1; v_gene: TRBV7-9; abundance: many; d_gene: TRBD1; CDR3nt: TGTGCCAGCAACCTGGGACAGGGGGGCACTGAAGCTTTCTTT; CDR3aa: CASNLGQGGTEAFF
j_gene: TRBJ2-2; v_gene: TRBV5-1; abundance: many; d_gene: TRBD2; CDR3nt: TGCGCCAGCAGCTCTCGGGAGGGAGATACCGGGGAGCTGTTTTTT; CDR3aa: CASSSREGDTGELFF
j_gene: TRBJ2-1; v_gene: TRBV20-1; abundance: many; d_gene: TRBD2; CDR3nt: TGCAGTGCTCCACACCTAGCGGGAGGGCCGAGGAATGAGCAGTTCTTC; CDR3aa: CSAPHLAGGPRNEQFF